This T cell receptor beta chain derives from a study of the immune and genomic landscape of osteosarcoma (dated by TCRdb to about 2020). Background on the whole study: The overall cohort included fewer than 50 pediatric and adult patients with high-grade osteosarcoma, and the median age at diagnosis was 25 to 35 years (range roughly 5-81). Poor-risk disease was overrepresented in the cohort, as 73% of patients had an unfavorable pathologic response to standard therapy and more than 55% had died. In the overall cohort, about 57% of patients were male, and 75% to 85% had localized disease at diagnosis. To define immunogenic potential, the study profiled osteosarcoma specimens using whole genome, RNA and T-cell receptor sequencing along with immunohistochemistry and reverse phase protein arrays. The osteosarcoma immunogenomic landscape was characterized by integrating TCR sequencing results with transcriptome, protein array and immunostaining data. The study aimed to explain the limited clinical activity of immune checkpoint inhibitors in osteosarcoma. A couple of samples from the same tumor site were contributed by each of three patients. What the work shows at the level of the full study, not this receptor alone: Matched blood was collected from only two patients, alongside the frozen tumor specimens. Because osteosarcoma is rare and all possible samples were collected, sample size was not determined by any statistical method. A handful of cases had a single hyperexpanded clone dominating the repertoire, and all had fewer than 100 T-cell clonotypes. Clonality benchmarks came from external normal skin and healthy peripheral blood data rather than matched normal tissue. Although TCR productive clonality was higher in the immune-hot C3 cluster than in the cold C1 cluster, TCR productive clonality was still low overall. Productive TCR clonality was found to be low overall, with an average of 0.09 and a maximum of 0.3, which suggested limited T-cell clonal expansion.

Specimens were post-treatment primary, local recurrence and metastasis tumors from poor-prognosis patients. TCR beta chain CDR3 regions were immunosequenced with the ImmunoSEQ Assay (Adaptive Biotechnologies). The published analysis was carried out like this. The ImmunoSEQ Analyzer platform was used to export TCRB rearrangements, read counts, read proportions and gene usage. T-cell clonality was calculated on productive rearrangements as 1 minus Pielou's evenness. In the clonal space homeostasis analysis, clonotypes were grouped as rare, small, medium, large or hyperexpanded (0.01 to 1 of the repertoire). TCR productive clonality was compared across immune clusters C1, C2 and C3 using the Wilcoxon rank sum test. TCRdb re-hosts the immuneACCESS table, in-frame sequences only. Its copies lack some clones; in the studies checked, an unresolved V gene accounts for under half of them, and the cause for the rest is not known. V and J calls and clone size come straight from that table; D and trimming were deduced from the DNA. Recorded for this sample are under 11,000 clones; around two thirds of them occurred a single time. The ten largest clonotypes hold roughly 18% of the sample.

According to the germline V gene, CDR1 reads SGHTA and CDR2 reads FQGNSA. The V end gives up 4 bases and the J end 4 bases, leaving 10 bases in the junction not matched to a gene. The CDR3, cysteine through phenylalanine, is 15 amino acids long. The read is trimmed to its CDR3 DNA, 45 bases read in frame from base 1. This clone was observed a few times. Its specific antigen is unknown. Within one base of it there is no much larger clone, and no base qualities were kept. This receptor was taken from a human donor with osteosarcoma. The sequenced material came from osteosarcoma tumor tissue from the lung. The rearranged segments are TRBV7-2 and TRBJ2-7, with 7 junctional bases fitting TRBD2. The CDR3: CASSSYRTSGYEQYF. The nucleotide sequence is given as TGTGCCAGCAGCTCCTATCGGACTAGTGGTTACGAGCAGTACTTC. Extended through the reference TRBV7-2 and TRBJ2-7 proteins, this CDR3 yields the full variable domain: GAGVSQSPSNKVTEKGKDVELRCDPISGHTALYWYRQSLGQGLEFLIYFQGNSAPDKSGLPSDRFSAERTGGSVSTLTIQRTQQEDSAVYLCASSSYRTSGYEQYFGPGTRLTVT.